This TCR beta chain is from a study of neurological immune-mediated disorders. Germline lookup yields CDR1 DFQATT and CDR2 SNEGSKA (reference sequence). The CDR3 is 15 residues long. Trimming removed 0 bases from V and 9 bases from J; junction bases left unmatched: 4. This clonotype was counted many times. Its antigen is as yet unknown. With 10-nucleotide random UMIs included, cDNA was synthesized by 5'RACE. Sequencing of 15-18 subjects in each run yielded over 160 million TCR-beta sequences. MiXCR, run by TCRdb on the 5' RACE reads, gives a single entry per CDR3 protein. The sample lists 66,000 or so distinct CDR3 sequences; 4.5% were seen once. Study results and limitations: TCR clonal expansion peaked in HTLV-1-associated myelopathy patients and was lowest in multiple sclerosis patients.

The sample taken for sequencing was PBMCs. The receptor was isolated from a man in his thirties or forties with multiple sclerosis. The rearrangement joins TRBV20-1 to TRBJ2-1, with 14 bases lining up with TRBD2. The CDR3 reads CSAREGLAGAPEQFF. The CDR3 DNA is TGCAGTGCTAGAGAGGGACTAGCGGGGGCCCCTGAGCAGTTCTTC.